One and the same sample provided the 6 T cell receptor beta chains below, sequenced in a study of T cells in Graves' hyperthyroidism and ophthalmopathy. RNA transcripts were the template for amplifying TCR beta CDR3 regions. The HTBI primer set served for first-round RT-PCR of the TCR CDR3. TCRdb re-analysed the multiplex PCR reads in MiXCR, keeping a single row per CDR3 protein. The repertoire consists of 450,000 to 650,000 distinct CDR3 sequences, with approximately 15% occurring once and the leading ten covering over 6%. Source material: blood. Receptor source: a woman younger than 35 with Graves' ophthalmopathy.

This clonotype was seen at least ten times. The V and J genes are TRBV7-3 and TRBJ2-6, with D possibly matching TRBD1 (6 bases). The ends were cut back, 5 bases at V and 0 bases at J, with 14 bases in the middle. Germline CDR1 is SGHTA and CDR2 is FQGTGA. The CDR3 runs to 17 residues. The CDR3 here is CASSMDRSPSGANVLTF. DNA for the CDR3: TGTGCCAGCAGCATGGACAGATCACCCTCTGGGGCCAACGTCCTGACTTTC.

This clonotype appeared many times. The genes are TRBV7-9 and TRBJ2-3; D may match TRBD1 or TRBD2 (6 bases each). The V gene lost 0 bases and the J gene lost 6 bases, with 19 bases spanning the gap. CDR1 is SEHNR, CDR2 FQNEAQ, per germline (reference sequence). The CDR3 loop spans 17 amino acids. The CDR3 loop reads CASSLAVGGASADTQYF. The CDR3, as DNA: TGTGCCAGCAGCTTAGCAGTGGGGGGCGCATCGGCCGATACGCAGTATTTT.

This clonotype has a count of ten or more. The rearrangement joins TRBV3-1 to TRBJ2-1, with D possibly matching TRBD2 (6 bases). Trimming stripped 3 bases from V and 4 bases from J, with 13 bases between. The CDR3 consists of 15 residues. The germline gives CDR1 LGHDT, CDR2 YNNKEL (reference sequence). In DNA, the CDR3 is TGTGCCAGCAGCCATGCGGGAAGTGCGTACAATGAGCAGTTCTTC. Its translation is CASSHAGSAYNEQFF.

This clonotype was seen at least ten times. This rearrangement joins TRBV7-8 to TRBJ2-7; 7 bases are shared with TRBD2. V was clipped by 6 bases and J by 3 bases; unmatched bases: 8. This CDR3 is built from 14 residues. Germline V gives CDR1 SGHVS, CDR2 FQNEAQ. CDR3 protein: CASRGGGTNYEQYF. CDR3 nucleotides: TGTGCCAGCAGGGGTGGGGGGACTAACTACGAGCAGTACTTC. Filled out from reference TRBV7-8 and TRBJ2-7, the complete variable domain reads GAGVSQSPRYKVAKRGQDVALRCDPISGHVSLFWYQQALGQGPEFLTYFQNEAQLDKSGLPSDRFFAERPEGSVSTLKIQRTQQEDSAVYLCASRGGGTNYEQYFGPGTRLTVT.

The chain couples TRBV2 to TRBJ2-7; 9 positions match TRBD2. Germline V CDR1 and CDR2: SNHLY, FYNNEI. The junction had 6 bases not matched to a gene; V was cut back by 6 bases and J by 3 bases. The CDR3 is 14 amino acids. CDR3 nucleotides: TGTGCCAGCAGGCCGCTAGCGGGGTACTACGAGCAGTACTTC. Its protein product is CASRPLAGYYEQYF.

Comment on this clonotype: A much larger clone is a single base away; this may be a read error. CDR3 in DNA: TGTGCCTGGAGTGTTTGGTGGCCTAGCGTCTACAATGAGCAGTTCTTC. The encoded protein is CAWSVWWPSVYNEQFF. The V gene is TRBV30, the J gene TRBJ2-1; the D gene is possibly TRBD2 (6 bases). Germline assignment: CDR1 GTSNPN and CDR2 SVGIG (reference sequence). The CDR3 has 16 residues. The germline V and J ends were trimmed by 0 bases and 3 bases, with 15 bases remaining between them.